One and the same sample provided the 8 T cell receptor beta chains below, sequenced in a study of blood T cell repertoires in COVID-19. Produced via immunoSEQ multiplex PCR; TCRdb's table is partial and in-frame only. The table records a few hundred thousand clones, about 89% of them present only once. The source material was peripheral blood. These receptor sequences come from a woman aged 50 to 60 with acute or convalescent COVID-19.

The V and J genes are TRBV18 and TRBJ1-1, with 9 bases identical to TRBD1. Looked up from germline, CDR1 is KGHSH and CDR2 is LQKENI. V shed 8 bases and J 8 bases; nucleotides not matched to a gene: 9. The CDR3 runs to 13 residues. CDR3 loop: CASAGTGKSEAFF. CDR3 nucleotide sequence: TGTGCCAGCGCCGGGACAGGGAAATCCGAAGCTTTCTTT.

CDR3 nucleotides: TGTGCCAGCAGTAGGGGGACAGATACGCAGTATTTT. This encodes CASSRGTDTQYF. The V call is TRBV12-3 or TRBV12-4, the J call TRBJ2-3, with D possibly being TRBD1 (6 bases). Trimming took 5 bases from V and 3 from J, leaving 6 bases between them. There are 12 residues in the CDR3.

The V call is TRBV19, the J call TRBJ1-1; 7 bases are shared with TRBD1. The CDR3 is 12 amino acids. The germline V gene has CDR1 LNHDA and CDR2 SQIVND (reference sequence). Trimming at V came to 10 bases and at J to 3 bases, leaving 5 bases not matched to a gene. The CDR3 sequence: CATGDSYTEAFF. In DNA, the CDR3 is TGTGCCACCGGGGACAGCTACACTGAAGCTTTCTTT. Drawing the rest from reference TRBV19 and TRBJ1-1, the complete variable domain is DGGITQSPKYLFRKEGQNVTLSCEQNLNHDAMYWYRQDPGQGLRLIYYSQIVNDFQKGDIAEGYSVSREKKESFPLTVTSAQKNPTAFYLCATGDSYTEAFFGQGTRLTVV.

The V call is TRBV7-9, the J call TRBJ2-6, with 10 positions matching TRBD1. V trimming: 4 bases; J trimming: 2 bases; junction bases outside the gene matches: 5. The CDR3 loop spans 17 amino acids. CDR1 and CDR2 (germline): SEHNR, FQNEAQ (reference sequence). The CDR3 coding sequence is TGTGCCAGCAGCTCGACCGGGACAGGGGCTGGGGCCAACGTCCTGACTTTC. This gives the protein CASSSTGTGAGANVLTF.

V gene TRBV7-9 combines with J gene TRBJ2-3; D ambiguous. The CDR3 consists of 12 residues. V lost 5 bases and J lost 5, with 8 bases in between. From germline, CDR1 is SEHNR and CDR2 FQNEAQ (reference sequence). The CDR3 region is CASSPLGDTQYF. The DNA for the CDR3 is TGTGCCAGCAGCCCCCTCGGAGATACGCAGTATTTT.

V usage is TRBV19 and J usage is TRBJ1-1; D is possibly TRBD1 (5 bases). V lost 1 base to trimming and J lost 0 bases, with 15 bases between them. Germline assignment: CDR1 LNHDA and CDR2 SQIVND (reference sequence). The CDR3 totals 17 residues. CDR3 DNA sequence: TGTGCCAGTAGTATAGTCCTTGCGACAGCGTTGAACACTGAAGCTTTCTTT. Its protein is CASSIVLATALNTEAFF.

The J gene is TRBJ2-7, the V gene TRBV7-3, with 8 bases that match TRBD2. The V segment lost 5 bases and the J segment 3 bases; nucleotides outside the gene matches: 3. Germline V CDR1 and CDR2: SGHTA, FQGTGA. CDR3 length equals 13 residues. CDR3 amino acids: CASSLSGGYEQYF. CDR3 DNA: TGTGCCAGCAGCCTAAGCGGGGGCTACGAGCAGTACTTC.

Worth noting for this clone: Other DNA sequences from this sample encode an identical CDR3 as well. The rearrangement uses TRBV7-2 and TRBJ2-7, with 7 bases that match TRBD2. The CDR3 runs to 14 residues. V was pared by 1 base and J by 3 bases, with 3 bases of the junction left unmatched. Germline CDR1 and CDR2: SGHTA and FQGNSA. Written as DNA, the CDR3 is TGTGCCAGCAGCTTAGGCCGCGGGAGCTACGAGCAGTACTTC. Translating it yields CASSLGRGSYEQYF.